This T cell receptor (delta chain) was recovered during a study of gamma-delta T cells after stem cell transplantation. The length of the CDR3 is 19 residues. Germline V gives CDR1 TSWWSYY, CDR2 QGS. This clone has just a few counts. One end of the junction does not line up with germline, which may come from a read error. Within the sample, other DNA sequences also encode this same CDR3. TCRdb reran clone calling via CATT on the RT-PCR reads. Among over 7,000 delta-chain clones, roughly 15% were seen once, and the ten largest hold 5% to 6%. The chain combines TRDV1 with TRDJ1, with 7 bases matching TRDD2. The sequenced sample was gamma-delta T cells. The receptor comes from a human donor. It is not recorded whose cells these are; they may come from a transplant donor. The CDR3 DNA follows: TGTGCCCTTGGGGTCCACTTCCTAATCAGCCGGCGGGTCACCGATAAACTCATCTTT. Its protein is CALGVHFLISRRVTDKLIF.